One sample yielded the 10 T cell receptor beta chains listed below, sequenced in a study of T cell responses to AZD1222 COVID-19 vaccine. Some clones are missing from TCRdb's copy, which holds only in-frame ones; the method was immunoSEQ multiplex PCR. The data hold roughly 120,000 clones, with roughly 84% observed a single time. The source was peripheral blood, collected 28 days after the second AZD1222 dose. The receptor set was obtained from an adult who received the AZD1222 COVID-19 vaccine.

This clone was observed a few times. This chain links TRBV12-3 or TRBV12-4 with TRBJ2-2; D is unclear. This CDR3 spans 11 amino acids. V lost 4 bases and J 9 bases, leaving 6 bases between the germline ends. The CDR3 DNA sequence: TGTGCCAGCAGTTCTTTTAGGGAGCTGTTTTTT. Amino acids: CASSSFRELFF.

This chain's CDR3 is CASSEWAHTDTQYF. CDR3 in DNA: TGTGCCAGCAGTGAATGGGCACACACAGATACGCAGTATTTT. The chain uses TRBV25-1 and TRBJ2-3; D remains ambiguous. The CDR3 extends over 14 amino acids. Germline-derived CDR1 and CDR2 are MGHDK and SYGVNS. V was clipped by 1 base and J by 2 bases, with 7 bases between them.

This clone was detected once. V and J are TRBV6-4 and TRBJ1-1; D unclear. CDR3 length: 12 amino acids. V was trimmed by 6 bases and J by 7 bases, leaving 12 bases between them. The germline V gene has CDR1 MRHNA and CDR2 SNTAGT. The CDR3 region is CASRTGKGEAFF. DNA for the CDR3: TGTGCCAGCAGGACGGGCAAAGGTGAAGCTTTCTTT.

The chain employs TRBV7-8 and TRBJ2-2; 7 positions match TRBD2. V shed 5 bases and J 0 bases; nucleotides not matched to a gene: 6. The CDR3 is made up of 16 amino acids. The germline gives CDR1 SGHVS, CDR2 FQNEAQ. In DNA form, the CDR3 reads TGTGCCAGCAGCCCGTGGGGAGGGGCGAACACCGGGGAGCTGTTTTTT. This translates into CASSPWGGANTGELFF.

The chain links TRBV14 to TRBJ1-2, with TRBD1 matching over 9 bases. Germline V CDR1 and CDR2: SGHDN, FVKESK. With V trimmed by 4 bases and J by 4 bases, 4 bases remained unmatched. The CDR3 runs to 14 residues. DNA of the CDR3: TGTGCCAGCAGCCCAGGACAGGGGCGCTATGGCTACACCTTC. It is translated as CASSPGQGRYGYTF.

The genes are TRBV6-5 and TRBJ1-4; D ambiguous. CDR1 MNHEY and CDR2 SVGAGI come from the germline V gene. V was cut by 7 bases and J by 0 bases, with 9 bases left in between. This CDR3 contains 14 residues. CDR3: CASKSAATNEKLFF. The CDR3 DNA is TGTGCCAGCAAATCGGCAGCAACTAATGAAAAACTGTTTTTT.

V usage is TRBV30 and J usage is TRBJ1-1; 10 nucleotides agree with TRBD1. This CDR3 is built from 15 residues. The V and J ends lost 1 base and 5 bases, in that order; junction bases with no gene match: 7. Germline CDR1 GTSNPN, CDR2 SVGIG (reference sequence). This CDR3 is CAWSAWTGGDTEAFF. The CDR3 DNA is TGTGCCTGGAGTGCTTGGACAGGGGGGGATACTGAAGCTTTCTTT.

The chain combines TRBV5-1 with TRBJ1-5, with 9 bases identical to TRBD1. The CDR3 has 14 residues. After removal of 0 bases from V and 7 bases from J, the junction contained 2 bases not matched to a gene. From germline, CDR1 is SGHRS and CDR2 YFSETQ. CDR3 nucleotides: TGCGCCAGCAGCTTGGGACAGGGGGAACAGCCCCAGCATTTT. This translates into CASSLGQGEQPQHF.

This chain connects TRBV6-5 to TRBJ1-1, with D perhaps matching TRBD1 (6 bases). The CDR3 contains 14 residues. Germline V lookup: CDR1 MNHEY, CDR2 SVGAGI. Trimming took off 5 bases at V and 5 bases at J, with 15 bases between the two ends. In DNA, the CDR3 is TGTGCCAGCAGTCAACTCAGGGGTGGAACTGAAGCTTTCTTT. The encoded protein is CASSQLRGGTEAFF.

The rearrangement links TRBV28 to TRBJ2-4, with a possible D match to TRBD1 (5 bases). From germline, CDR1 is MDHEN and CDR2 SYDVKM. V was clipped by 8 bases and J by 0 bases, with 8 bases between them. The CDR3 extends over 13 amino acids. The CDR3 DNA reads TGTGCCAGCGACAGTTCAGCCAAAAACATTCAGTACTTC. The encoded protein is CASDSSAKNIQYF.